This entry describes one TCR beta chain. Antigen: not known. The sample comes from a study of blood T cells in healthy people across ages. About the research overall: About one barcoded TCR beta cDNA was captured per two T cells. Study-wide findings and caveats: Getting older went along with TCR beta diversity per million T cells dropping roughly linearly. Naive T cell percentage and TCR beta diversity correlated strongly. One million T cells yielded diversity estimates that were considered underestimates.

PCR was performed a second time for about 7 to 11 cycles using a sample-barcoded 5' primer and a J-beta primer mix. TCRdb passed the 5' RACE reads through MiXCR, listing each CDR3 protein once. There are 890,000 or so distinct CDR3 sequences in the sample; approximately 65% occur only once, and roughly 26% lies in the top ten. CDR3 length: 12 residues. V shed 6 bases, J shed 6 bases, and the junction held 3 bases outside the gene matches. In germline, CDR1 is SNHLY, CDR2 FYNNEI. What was sequenced was blood. The origin of this receptor is a man aged 25-45 years in good health. The J gene is TRBJ1-1, the V gene TRBV2, with 8 bases that match TRBD1. CDR3 loop: CASSADRAEAFF. For the CDR3, the DNA is TGTGCCAGCAGCGCGGACAGGGCTGAAGCTTTCTTT. Full variable domain (outside the CDR3, taken from reference TRBV2 and TRBJ1-1): EPEVTQTPSHQVTQMGQEVILRCVPISNHLYFYWYRQILGQKVEFLVSFYNNEISEKSEIFDDQFSVERPDGSNFTLKIRSTKLEDSAMYFCASSADRAEAFFGQGTRLTVV.